This note documents a single T cell receptor beta chain sequence. These data originate in a study of blood T cell repertoires in COVID-19. Study background: COVID-19 samples from acute and convalescent phases originated in the United States, Italy and Spain. Sources were T cells, B-cell-depleted T cells, or PBMCs; the material itself was cDNA or gDNA.

The data were produced by immunoSEQ multiplex PCR, yet TCRdb's version contains in-frame clones alone and is incomplete. The sample holds 200,000 to 300,000 clones; about 80% are singletons and the top ten take approximately 4%. Researchers sorted participants into cohorts using their self-reported clinical history. Exposed volunteers were people who met a COVID-19 case within 2 weeks before study entry. Germline CDR1 SNHLY, CDR2 FYNNEI. V was clipped by 9 bases and J by 2 bases; unmatched bases: 2. The CDR3 is made up of 14 amino acids. This TCR derives from a woman aged 40-49 years who had been exposed to COVID-19. The material sequenced was PBMCs or T cells enriched from blood (not recorded which). The V and J genes are TRBV2 and TRBJ2-5; 14 nucleotides align to TRBD2. Here the CDR3 reads CARRTSGGQETQYF. In DNA, the CDR3 is TGTGCCAGGAGGACTAGCGGGGGGCAAGAGACCCAGTACTTC.